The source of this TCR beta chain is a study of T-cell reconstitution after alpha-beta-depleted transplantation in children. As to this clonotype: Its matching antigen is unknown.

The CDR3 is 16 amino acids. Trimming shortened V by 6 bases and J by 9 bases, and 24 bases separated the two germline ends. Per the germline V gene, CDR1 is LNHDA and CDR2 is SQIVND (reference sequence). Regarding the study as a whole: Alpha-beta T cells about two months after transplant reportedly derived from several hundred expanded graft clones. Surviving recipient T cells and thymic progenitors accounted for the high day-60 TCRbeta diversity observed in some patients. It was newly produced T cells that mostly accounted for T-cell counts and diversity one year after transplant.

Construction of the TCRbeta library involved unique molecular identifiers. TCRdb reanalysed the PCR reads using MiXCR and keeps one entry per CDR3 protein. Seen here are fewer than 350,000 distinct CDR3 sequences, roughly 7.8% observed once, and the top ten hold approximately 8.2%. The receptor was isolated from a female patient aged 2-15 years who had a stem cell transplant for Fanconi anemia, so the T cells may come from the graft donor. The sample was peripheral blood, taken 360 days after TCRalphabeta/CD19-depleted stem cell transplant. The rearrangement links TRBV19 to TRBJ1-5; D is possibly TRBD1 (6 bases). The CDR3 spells CASRTEGGLGFRPQHF. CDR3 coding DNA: TGTGCCAGTAGAACTGAGGGGGGTCTCGGGTTTCGGCCCCAGCATTTT.